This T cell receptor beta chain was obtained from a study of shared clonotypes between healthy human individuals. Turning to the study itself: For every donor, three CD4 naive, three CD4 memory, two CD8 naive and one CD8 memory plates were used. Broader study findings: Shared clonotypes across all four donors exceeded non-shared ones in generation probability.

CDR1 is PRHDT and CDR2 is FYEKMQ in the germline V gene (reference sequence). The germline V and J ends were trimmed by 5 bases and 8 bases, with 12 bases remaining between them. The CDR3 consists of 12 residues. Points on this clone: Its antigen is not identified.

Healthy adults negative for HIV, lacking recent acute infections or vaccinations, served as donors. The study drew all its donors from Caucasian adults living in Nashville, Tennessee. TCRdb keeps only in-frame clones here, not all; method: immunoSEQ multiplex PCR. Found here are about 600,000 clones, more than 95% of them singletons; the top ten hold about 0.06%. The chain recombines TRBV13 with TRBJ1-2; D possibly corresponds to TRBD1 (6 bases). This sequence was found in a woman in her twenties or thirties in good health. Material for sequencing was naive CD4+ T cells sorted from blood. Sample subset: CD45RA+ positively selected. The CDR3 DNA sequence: TGTGCCAGCAGCAGAAACAGGGTCGGCTACACCTTC. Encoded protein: CASSRNRVGYTF.